The sequence of this T cell receptor (beta chain) was determined in a study of molecular identifiers for immune sequencing clone quantification. Overall study findings and caveats: The share of molecules held by clones above 20 RNA copies was over 97% in effector cells and under 1% in naive cells.

In its sample, this clonotype was seen many times. Its antigen is undetermined. Preparation of naive CD8 libraries involved roughly 20,000 to 1,100,000 sorted cells and 10%, 30% or 50% RNA. The use of previously described methods and listed TCR primers produced the bulk TCR libraries. Each CDR3 protein gets one entry after TCRdb re-called the PCR reads with MiXCR. The sample lists around 460,000 distinct CDR3 sequences; about a fifth were seen once. Specimen: naive CD8+ T cells from blood, with Jurkat cell RNA spiked in. Described subset: FACS-sorted CD8+CD4-CCR7+CD45RA+ naive T cells. This clonotype was sampled from a human donor in good health. Some libraries in this study had Jurkat cell RNA spiked in.

The DNA of the CDR3 is TGTGCCAGCAGCTTAGGTTTGGCGAGTACGGATACGCAGTATTTT. Translated, it gives CASSLGLASTDTQYF. The chain couples TRBV13 to TRBJ2-3; D is uncertain. V lost 0 bases and J 6 bases, leaving 13 bases between the germline ends. In germline, CDR1 is PRHDT, CDR2 FYEKMQ (reference sequence). This CDR3 has 15 residues.